Listed below are T cell receptor beta chains from one sample, sequenced in a study of T cell changes during pregnancy in multiple sclerosis. TCRdb keeps only in-frame clones here, not all; method: immunoSEQ multiplex PCR. The table records more than 25,000 clones, about nine tenths of them present only once. The sequencing used CD8+ T cells from peripheral blood mononuclear cells, collected in the second trimester of pregnancy. The source of these receptors is a female donor in good health, enrolled as a control in a pregnancy study. CDR3s leave out the opening cysteine and the closing phenylalanine or tryptophan. Each record gives: V gene, CDR3 protein.

v_gene: TRBV4-2
CDR3aa: ASSQEGVGETQY

v_gene: TRBV19
CDR3aa: ASSILQGPSGNTIY

v_gene: TRBV27
CDR3aa: ASSLQGSGNTIY

v_gene: TRBV29-1
CDR3aa: SVGTGGDEKLF

v_gene: TRBV27
CDR3aa: ASSLRGGRYEQY

v_gene: TRBV7-2
CDR3aa: ASSSRFGTSQSNEQF

v_gene: TRBV9
CDR3aa: ASSESTGLEQY

v_gene: TRBV5-6
CDR3aa: ASSSGTGVEKLF

v_gene: TRBV29-1
CDR3aa: SVEVSGITYEQY

v_gene: TRBV10-3
CDR3aa: AISAPRGEGYGYT

v_gene: TRBV7-2
CDR3aa: ASSLVVRMNTGELF

v_gene: TRBV7-9
CDR3aa: ASSLTSGGDYEQY

v_gene: TRBV14
CDR3aa: ASSQSLGGEKAEAF

v_gene: TRBV4-2
CDR3aa: ASSQDRARRGHPGNTIY

v_gene: TRBV27
CDR3aa: ASSSDRGRYFDRELF